These T cell receptor beta chains were read from a single sample in a study of CD8 T cells in ankylosing spondylitis. TCRdb re-analysed the 5' RACE reads in MiXCR, keeping a single row per CDR3 protein. The table has roughly 700,000 distinct CDR3 sequences, about 20% seen once. Material for sequencing was blood, either unsorted or a sorted T cell fraction (not recorded which). The receptor set was obtained from a male donor with ankylosing spondylitis. CDR3s include the opening cysteine and the closing phenylalanine or tryptophan. The D gene is left open where the match is weak. Size values are once, few and many counts, or a class for expanded clones, and some rows have none.

j_call clone_size v_call d_call cdr3_aa cdr3_nt
TRBJ2-7 few TRBV5-1 . CASSLAEGTRYEQYF TGCGCCAGCAGCTTGGCAGAAGGAACACGCTACGAGCAGTACTTC
TRBJ2-7 . TRBV29-1 . CSVKEDLRVEQYF TGCAGCGTTAAAGAGGATCTCAGGGTCGAGCAGTACTTC
TRBJ2-5 many TRBV5-1 TRBD1 CASSSLTGATEYF TGCGCCAGCAGCAGCCTAACAGGGGCGACCGAGTACTTC
TRBJ1-2 few TRBV5-4 . CASRAGTNNYGYTF TGTGCCAGCAGGGCCGGGACGAATAACTATGGCTACACCTTC
TRBJ2-7 . TRBV7-8 . CASSLVGPGRDYEQYF TGTGCCAGCAGCTTAGTCGGACCAGGGCGGGATTACGAGCAGTACTTC
TRBJ2-5 few TRBV5-1 TRBD2 CASSLEPRTSAIQETQYF TGCGCCAGCAGCTTGGAGCCGAGGACTAGCGCTATCCAAGAGACCCAGTACTTC
TRBJ2-5 . TRBV27 TRBD2 CASSPGLAGVIETQYF TGTGCCAGCAGTCCGGGACTAGCGGGGGTCATAGAGACCCAGTACTTC
TRBJ2-7 . TRBV6-1 . CASTPDRTYEQCF TGTGCCAGCACCCCAGACAGGACCTACGAGCAGTGCTTC
TRBJ1-2 . TRBV12-3/TRBV12-4 . CASRSREGYGYTF TGTGCCAGCAGAAGCAGGGAGGGGTATGGCTACACCTTC
TRBJ2-1 many TRBV12-3/TRBV12-4 . CASSQTTDEQFF TGTGCCAGCAGCCAAACTACCGATGAGCAGTTCTTC
TRBJ2-4 few TRBV6-6 . CASRPGTGGDIQYF TGTGCCAGCAGGCCGGGCACTGGCGGGGACATTCAGTACTTC
TRBJ2-1 few TRBV11-3 . CASSEDTYNEQFF TGTGCCAGCAGCGAAGACACCTACAATGAGCAGTTCTTC
TRBJ2-2 few TRBV29-1 . CSARWGARSTGELFF TGCAGCGCCCGGTGGGGGGCGCGTAGCACCGGGGAGCTGTTTTTT
TRBJ2-2 few TRBV6-5 . CASSYSWWSGETGELFF TGTGCCAGCAGTTACTCATGGTGGAGTGGGGAAACCGGGGAGCTGTTTTTT
TRBJ2-7 few TRBV29-1 . CSAADGPSREQYF TGCAGCGCAGCGGACGGCCCTTCCCGCGAGCAGTACTTC
TRBJ1-2 . TRBV6-5 . CASSYSASQAEGYTF TGTGCCAGCAGTTACTCAGCGAGTCAGGCAGAAGGCTACACCTTC
TRBJ2-5 . TRBV30 . CAWSAMAETQYF TGTGCCTGGAGTGCCATGGCGGAGACCCAGTACTTC
TRBJ2-7 . TRBV7-9 . CASSLHGTSYEQYF TGTGCCAGCAGCCTACACGGGACCTCCTACGAGCAGTACTTC
TRBJ2-2 many TRBV12-3/TRBV12-4 TRBD2 CASTGTSGPLSGELFF TGTGCCAGCACCGGTACTAGCGGCCCTCTGTCCGGGGAGCTGTTTTTT
TRBJ1-3 . TRBV4-1 TRBD1 CASSHGQGAGNTIYF TGCGCCAGCAGCCACGGACAGGGCGCTGGAAACACCATATATTTT
TRBJ2-3 . TRBV11-1 TRBD1 CASSPSGTGPTTADTQYF TGTGCCAGCAGCCCCTCCGGGACAGGACCCACGACGGCAGATACGCAGTATTTT
TRBJ2-2 few TRBV11-2 . CASTQTTGELFF TGTGCCAGCACCCAGACCACCGGGGAGCTGTTTTTT